There are many counts of the clone carrying this TCR beta chain. What it binds is unknown. The data were taken from a study of T cells in Graves' hyperthyroidism and ophthalmopathy. These patients, aged 18 to 65, had recently diagnosed hyperthyroidism lasting under 2 months. Clinical symptoms, serum thyroxine and TRAb, thyroid ultrasound and orbital computed tomography were used for the diagnoses. Out of more than 8 ml of fresh peripheral blood came the PBMCs. The source material, RNA transcripts, was used to amplify TCR beta CDR3 regions. The primer set for the first-round RT-PCR of the TCR CDR3 was HTBI. TCRdb passed the multiplex PCR reads through MiXCR, listing each CDR3 protein once. The sample contains some 690,000 distinct CDR3 sequences, approximately 15% of which appear only once. Study-wide results and caveats: Most expanded thyroid clonotypes above 0.001 also appeared in blood.

Looked up from germline, CDR1 is SNHLY and CDR2 is FYNNEI. Trimming at V came to 9 bases and at J to 3 bases, leaving 9 bases not matched to a gene. This CDR3 has 15 residues. The V and J genes are TRBV2 and TRBJ2-2; 8 bases agree with TRBD1. Source material: blood. The clonotype was recovered from a man in his fifties with Graves' hyperthyroidism. The CDR3 spells CASSTGDGHTGELFF. In DNA form, the CDR3 reads TGTGCCAGTTCGACAGGGGATGGGCACACCGGGGAGCTGTTTTTT.